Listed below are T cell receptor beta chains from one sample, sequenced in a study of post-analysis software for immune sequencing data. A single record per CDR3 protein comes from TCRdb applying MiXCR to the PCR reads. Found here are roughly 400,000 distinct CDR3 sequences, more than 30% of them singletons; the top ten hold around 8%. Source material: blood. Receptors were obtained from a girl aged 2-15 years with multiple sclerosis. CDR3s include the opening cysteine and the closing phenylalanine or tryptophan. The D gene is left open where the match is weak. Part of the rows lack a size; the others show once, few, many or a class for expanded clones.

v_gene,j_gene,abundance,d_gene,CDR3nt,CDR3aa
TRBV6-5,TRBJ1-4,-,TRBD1,TGTGCCAGCAGTTACAGGACAGGGGTACTGTTTTTT,CASSYRTGVLFF
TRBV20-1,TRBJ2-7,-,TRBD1,TGCGGTGCTAGAGACAGGGGATACTACGAGCAGTACTTC,CGARDRGYYEQYF
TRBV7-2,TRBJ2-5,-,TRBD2,TGTGCCAGCAGCCAAAAACATAGCGGGAAGTACCAAGAGACCCAGTACTTC,CASSQKHSGKYQETQYF
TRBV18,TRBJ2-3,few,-,TGTGCCAGCTCTCCCACAGATACGCGGTATTTT,CASSPTDTRYF
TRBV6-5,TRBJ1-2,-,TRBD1,TGTGCCAGCAGAGAATCGGGACAGCATAACTATGGCTACACCTTC,CASRESGQHNYGYTF
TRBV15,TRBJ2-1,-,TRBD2,TGTGCCACCAGCAGAGTAAGCGGGAGGATCGATGAGCAGTTCTTC,CATSRVSGRIDEQFF
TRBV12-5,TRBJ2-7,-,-,TGTGCTAGTGGTTTGGCGACGGGGAGCTCCTACAATGAGCAGTACTTC,CASGLATGSSYNEQYF
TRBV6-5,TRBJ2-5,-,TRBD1,TGTGCCAGCAGTTACCAACTGACAGGGGCCGGAGAGACCCAGTACTTC,CASSYQLTGAGETQYF
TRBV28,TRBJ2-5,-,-,TGTGCCAGCAACATGGCCGGGACGAGTGAGCAGTACTTC,CASNMAGTSEQYF
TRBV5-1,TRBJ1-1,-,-,TGCGCCAGCAGCGGCCCGGGACGTTCTGAATACACTGAAGCTTTCTTT,CASSGPGRSEYTEAFF
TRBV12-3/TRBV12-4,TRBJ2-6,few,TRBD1,TGTGCCAGCAAAATAGGCAGGGGGAGCTTCTCTGGGGCCAACGTCCTGACTTTC,CASKIGRGSFSGANVLTF
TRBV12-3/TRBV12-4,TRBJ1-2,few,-,TGTGCCAGCAGTTTATTGTCAGATTATGATGGCTACACCTTC,CASSLLSDYDGYTF
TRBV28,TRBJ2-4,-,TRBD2,TGTGCCAGCAGAGCCCCTGGACTAGCGGGATACATTCAGTACTTC,CASRAPGLAGYIQYF
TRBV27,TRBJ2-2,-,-,TGTGCCAGCAGTTTATGGGGGACTCACACCGGGGAGCTGTTTTTT,CASSLWGTHTGELFF
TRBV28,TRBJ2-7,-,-,TGTGCCAGCAGCTCCCCTCAGGGATCCGAGCAGTACTTC,CASSSPQGSEQYF
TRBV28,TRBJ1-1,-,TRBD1,TGTGCCAGCATATGGGCAGGGGGCCCCACTGAAGCTTTCTTT,CASIWAGGPTEAFF
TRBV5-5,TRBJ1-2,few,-,TGTGCCAGCAGCTTGGAGGCCTTCTATGGCTACACCTTC,CASSLEAFYGYTF
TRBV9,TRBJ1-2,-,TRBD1,TGTGCCAGCAGCGTATGGAAAGGCAGGGGGGACTATGGCTACACCTTC,CASSVWKGRGDYGYTF
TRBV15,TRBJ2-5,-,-,TGTGCCACCAGCAGAGCGTCCGGGACAACCTTTACGAACCAAGAGACCCAGTACTTC,CATSRASGTTFTNQETQYF
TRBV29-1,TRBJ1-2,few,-,TGCAGCGTAGCGGACAGAGCCCTCTATGGCTACACCTTC,CSVADRALYGYTF
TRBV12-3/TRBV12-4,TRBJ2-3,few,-,TGTGCCAGCAGTTTCCCCCCCCAGGCAGATACGCAGTATTTT,CASSFPPQADTQYF
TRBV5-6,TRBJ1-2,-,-,TGTGCCAGCAGTTCGAAACAGGGCTTGGGCTATGGCTACACCTTC,CASSSKQGLGYGYTF
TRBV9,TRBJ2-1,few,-,TGTGCCAGCAGCGTTGTCCTAGACTTCAATGAGCAGTTCTTC,CASSVVLDFNEQFF
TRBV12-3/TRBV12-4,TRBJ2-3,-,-,TGTGCCAGCAGTATACCTGTCGCAGATACGCAGTATTTT,CASSIPVADTQYF
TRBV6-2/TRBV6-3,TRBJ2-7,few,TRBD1,TGTGCCAGCAGGACCCGACAGGGGGCTTTCTACGAGCAGTACTTC,CASRTRQGAFYEQYF
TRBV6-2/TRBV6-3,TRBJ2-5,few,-,TGTGCCAGCAGTTCCGGACCGTACCAAGAGACCCAGTACTTC,CASSSGPYQETQYF
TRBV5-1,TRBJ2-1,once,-,TGCGCCAGCAGCTGGGTTCCGGGAGCAGCCAATGAGCAGTTCTTC,CASSWVPGAANEQFF
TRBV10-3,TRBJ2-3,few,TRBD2,TGTGCCATCAGTGAGAAGGTAGCGGGGGCAGATACGCAGTATTTT,CAISEKVAGADTQYF
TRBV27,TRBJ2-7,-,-,TGTGCCAGCAGGTTAATAGGAAGCTCCTACGAGCAGTACTTC,CASRLIGSSYEQYF
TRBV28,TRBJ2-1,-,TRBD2,TGTGCCAGCAGTCTGGGGGCAGCGGGGGACATCCCCAATGAGCAGTTCTTC,CASSLGAAGDIPNEQFF
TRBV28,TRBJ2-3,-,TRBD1,TGTGCCAGCAGGTCGCCGGGACAGGGCGCAGATACGCAGTATTTT,CASRSPGQGADTQYF
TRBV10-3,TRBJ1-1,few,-,TGTGCCATCAGTAGCGAGGGGGGTTTAAACACTGAAGCTTTCTTT,CAISSEGGLNTEAFF
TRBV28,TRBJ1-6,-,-,TGTGCCAGCCTGGGCAGTCCGTCACCCCTCCACTTT,CASLGSPSPLHF
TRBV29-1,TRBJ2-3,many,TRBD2,TGCAGCGTTGAGCCTAGCGGGAACACAGATACGCAGTATTTT,CSVEPSGNTDTQYF
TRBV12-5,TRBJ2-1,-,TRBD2,TGTGCTAGTGGTTTGAATAGCGGGAGCTCCTACAATGAGCAGTTCTTC,CASGLNSGSSYNEQFF
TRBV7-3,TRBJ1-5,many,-,TGTGCCAGCAGCTTACTACGCGCTACCCAGCCCCAGCATTTT,CASSLLRATQPQHF
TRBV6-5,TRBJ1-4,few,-,TGTGCCAGCAGCGGGGGGCCAGTTCAGGGAAAACTGTTTTTT,CASSGGPVQGKLFF
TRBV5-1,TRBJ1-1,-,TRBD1,TGCGCCAGCAGCCCGGACCGAGCAGGGGGCACTGAAGCTTTCTTT,CASSPDRAGGTEAFF
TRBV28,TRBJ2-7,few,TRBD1,TGTGCCAGCAACCCGGGGACAGGGGAGAACTACGAGCAGTACTTC,CASNPGTGENYEQYF
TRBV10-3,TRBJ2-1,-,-,TGTGCCACCAAGTTGGAATCCTACAATGAGCAGTTCTTC,CATKLESYNEQFF
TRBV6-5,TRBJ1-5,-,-,TGTGCCAGCAGTTACGGACCAAGTAGCAATCAGCCCCAGCATTTT,CASSYGPSSNQPQHF
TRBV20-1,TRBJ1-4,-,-,TGCAGTGCCATAGGGGGGGGGAGTGAAAAACTGTTTTTT,CSAIGGGSEKLFF
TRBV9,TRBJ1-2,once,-,TGTGCCAGCAGCGTCGGGGGTGGCGTGTATGGCTACACCTTC,CASSVGGGVYGYTF
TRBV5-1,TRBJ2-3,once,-,TGCGCCAGCAGCTTTTCTCCGGGACCCAATTTAGATACGCAGTATTTT,CASSFSPGPNLDTQYF
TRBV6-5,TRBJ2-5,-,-,TGTGCCAGCAGTTACTCGGGCTGGGAGCAGTACTTC,CASSYSGWEQYF
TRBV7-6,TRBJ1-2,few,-,TGTGCCAGCAGCCGAGTGGGGACCTATGGCTACACCTTC,CASSRVGTYGYTF
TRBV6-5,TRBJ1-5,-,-,TGTGCCAGCAGTTACAGGTCCCCGGATTATAGCAATCAGCCCCAGCATTTT,CASSYRSPDYSNQPQHF
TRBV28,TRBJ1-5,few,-,TGTGCCAGCAGTCCCGTCACGGTCACTAATCAGCCCCAGCATTTT,CASSPVTVTNQPQHF
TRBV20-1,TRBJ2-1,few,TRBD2,TGCAGTGCACAGCGGGAGCCCGTATACAATGAGCAGTTCTTC,CSAQREPVYNEQFF
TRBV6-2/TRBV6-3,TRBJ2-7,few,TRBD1,TGTGCCAGCAGAACCGGGACAGGAGCTAACTACGAGCAGTACTTC,CASRTGTGANYEQYF
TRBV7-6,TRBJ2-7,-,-,TGTGCCAGCAGCCCCACCGACAGGGGAGGGTCCTACGAGCAGTACTTC,CASSPTDRGGSYEQYF
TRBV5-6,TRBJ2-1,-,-,TGTGCCAGCAGCTTGGGGGTGGGGCTGAACGAGCAGTTCTTC,CASSLGVGLNEQFF
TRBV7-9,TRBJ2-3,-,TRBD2,TGTGCCAGCAGCTCCGGGACTAGCGGAATCACGCAGTATTTT,CASSSGTSGITQYF